This T cell receptor (beta chain) was sequenced for a study of blood T cell repertoires in COVID-19. For the study at large: Sites across the United States, Italy and Spain contributed samples from acute and convalescent COVID-19. Nucleic acid was either cDNA or gDNA, and it came from T cells, B-cell-depleted T cells, or PBMCs.

The junction had 2 bases not matched to a gene; V was cut back by 4 bases and J by 4 bases. The CDR3 consists of 13 residues. Per the germline V gene, CDR1 is LNHDA and CDR2 is SQIVND (reference sequence). Original analysis: Estimated nucleated cell counts came from reference gene primer amplification. Sequencing used immunoSEQ multiplex PCR; TCRdb keeps in-frame clones, though not all of them. For V, J and clone size, that table is used; D and trimming come from the DNA. Found here are tens of thousands of clones, 70% to 80% of them singletons; the top ten hold roughly a sixth. The sample was peripheral blood. The chain joins TRBV19 to TRBJ2-7, with TRBD1 matching 9 bases. The receptor comes from a human donor in a cohort sampled during active COVID-19. CDR3 sequence reads: CASSRGQGYEQYF. CDR3 DNA: TGTGCCAGTAGTAGGGGACAGGGATACGAGCAGTACTTC.